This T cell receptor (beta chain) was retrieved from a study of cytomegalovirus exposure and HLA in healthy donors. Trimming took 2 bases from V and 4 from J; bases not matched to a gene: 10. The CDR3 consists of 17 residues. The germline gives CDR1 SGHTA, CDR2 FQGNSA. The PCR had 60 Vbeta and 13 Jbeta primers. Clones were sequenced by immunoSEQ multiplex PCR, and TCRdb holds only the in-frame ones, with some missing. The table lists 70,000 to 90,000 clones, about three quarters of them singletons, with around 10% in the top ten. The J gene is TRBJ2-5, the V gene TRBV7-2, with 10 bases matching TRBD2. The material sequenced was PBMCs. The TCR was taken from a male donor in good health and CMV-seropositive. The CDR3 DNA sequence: TGTGCCAGCAGCTTACTCCTAGCGGGGGCCCCTGGAGAGACCCAGTACTTC. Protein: CASSLLLAGAPGETQYF.